This is a list of T cell receptor beta chains from one sample in a study of cytomegalovirus exposure and HLA in healthy donors. Produced via immunoSEQ multiplex PCR; TCRdb's table is partial and in-frame only. The table has fewer than 200,000 clones, approximately 89% seen once. Sequenced: PBMCs. These receptors were collected from a man aged 25-40 years in good health and CMV-seropositive. Each CDR3 is given with its conserved first and last residue. Fields, in order: D gene, J gene, V gene, clone size, CDR3 protein, CDR3 DNA. The D gene is left open where the match is weak. Size tells how often a clone was seen (once, few, many) or the class of an expanded clone, and some rows leave it out.

d_gene: .; j_gene: TRBJ1-1; v_gene: TRBV4-2; abundance: few; CDR3aa: CASSQEALTTEAFF; CDR3nt: TGTGCCAGCAGCCAAGAAGCCCTGACTACTGAAGCTTTCTTT
d_gene: TRBD2; j_gene: TRBJ2-5; v_gene: TRBV5-6; abundance: .; CDR3aa: CASSWGLASWETQYF; CDR3nt: TGTGCCAGCAGCTGGGGACTAGCGTCATGGGAGACCCAGTACTTC
d_gene: .; j_gene: TRBJ2-7; v_gene: TRBV5-1; abundance: .; CDR3aa: CASSVGQTTPYEQYF; CDR3nt: TGCGCCAGCAGCGTGGGCCAAACCACCCCCTACGAGCAGTACTTC
d_gene: TRBD2; j_gene: TRBJ2-1; v_gene: TRBV7-9; abundance: .; CDR3aa: CASSLDSSGGKKFF; CDR3nt: TGTGCCAGCAGCTTAGACTCTAGCGGGGGAAAAAAGTTCTTC
d_gene: TRBD1; j_gene: TRBJ1-1; v_gene: TRBV5-1; abundance: .; CDR3aa: CASSTDNRGIAEAFF; CDR3nt: TGCGCCAGCAGCACGGACAACAGGGGAATCGCTGAAGCTTTCTTT
d_gene: TRBD1; j_gene: TRBJ1-6; v_gene: TRBV30; abundance: once; CDR3aa: CAWMNRGSSYNSPLHF; CDR3nt: TGTGCCTGGATGAACAGGGGCAGCTCCTATAATTCACCCCTCCACTTT
d_gene: TRBD1; j_gene: TRBJ2-4; v_gene: TRBV27; abundance: .; CDR3aa: CASSPGTIQGAGSKNIQYF; CDR3nt: TGTGCCAGCAGTCCTGGGACGATACAGGGGGCGGGATCCAAAAACATTCAGTACTTC
d_gene: .; j_gene: TRBJ2-4; v_gene: TRBV7-2; abundance: .; CDR3aa: CASSLLTQIAKNIQYF; CDR3nt: TGTGCCAGCAGCTTACTCACTCAGATCGCCAAAAACATTCAGTACTTC
d_gene: .; j_gene: TRBJ1-2; v_gene: TRBV9; abundance: .; CDR3aa: CASSPMGSNYGYTF; CDR3nt: TGTGCCAGCAGCCCAATGGGGTCTAACTATGGCTACACCTTC
d_gene: .; j_gene: TRBJ2-2; v_gene: TRBV5-1; abundance: once; CDR3aa: CASTPGLQKSNTGELFF; CDR3nt: TGCGCCAGCACACCGGGACTTCAAAAGTCGAACACCGGGGAGCTGTTTTTT
d_gene: TRBD2; j_gene: TRBJ2-7; v_gene: TRBV6-6; abundance: .; CDR3aa: CASSYPRDYSYEQYF; CDR3nt: TGTGCCAGCAGTTACCCCCGGGACTACTCCTACGAGCAGTACTTC